Listed below are T cell receptor beta chains from one sample, sequenced in a study of Tregs in tolerant kidney transplant recipients. Profiled with immunoSEQ multiplex PCR; TCRdb holds only in-frame clones, not every one. The sample has several thousand clones; 90% are singletons. These receptors lack a known antigen. Specimen: Tregs from blood cultured with allogeneic cells, collected before the transplant. The receptors stem from a human patient who received a combined kidney and bone marrow transplant. Each CDR3 is given with its conserved first and last residue. The order of the fields is J gene, D gene, V gene, clone size, CDR3 DNA, CDR3 protein. D genes are given only for firm matches. Clone size is given for some rows only: seen once, a few or many times, or a class if the clone is expanded.

TRBJ1-2,TRBD1,TRBV5-1,NA,TGCGCCAGCAGCCTGGACAGGGGGAACTATGGCTACACCTTC,CASSLDRGNYGYTF
TRBJ2-3,NA,TRBV11-2,NA,TGTGCCAGCAGCTTAGTTGGAGGAGAAGATACGCAGTATTTT,CASSLVGGEDTQYF
TRBJ2-7,TRBD1,TRBV6-1,NA,TGTGCCGGCGGACAGGCCCTCTACGAGCAGTACTTC,CAGGQALYEQYF
TRBJ1-1,TRBD1,TRBV5-6,NA,TGTGCCAGCAGCTTGGGACAGGGGAGGTTTGCTGAAGCTTTCTTT,CASSLGQGRFAEAFF
TRBJ1-2,NA,TRBV5-4,NA,TGTGCCAGCAGCTTGGGGCCCTCCTATGGCTACACCTTC,CASSLGPSYGYTF
TRBJ2-7,TRBD1,TRBV6-5,NA,TGTGCCAGCAGTTATCCCGGGACAGCTCCCTACGAGCAGTACTTC,CASSYPGTAPYEQYF
TRBJ1-2,NA,TRBV9,NA,TGTGCCAGCAGCGTCGACAGCCCCTATGGCTACACCTTC,CASSVDSPYGYTF
TRBJ2-3,TRBD2,TRBV4-1,NA,TGCGCCAGCAGCCAAGAATTGCGGGGGGGGGCAGATACGCAGTATTTT,CASSQELRGGADTQYF
TRBJ2-2,NA,TRBV28,NA,TGTGCCAGCAGTTTATCGGGGGCCGGGGAGCTGTTTTTT,CASSLSGAGELFF
TRBJ2-7,NA,TRBV6-5,NA,TGTGCCAGCAGCCGCGGACGGAACTACGAGCAGTACTTC,CASSRGRNYEQYF
TRBJ2-3,TRBD2,TRBV19,NA,TGTGCCAGTAGTATTAGCGGGCCTAGCACAGATACGCAGTATTTT,CASSISGPSTDTQYF
TRBJ2-2,TRBD2,TRBV6-5,once,TGTGCCACCCTGGCCCGCGGGGGCACCGGGGAGCTGTTTTTT,CATLARGGTGELFF
TRBJ2-7,TRBD1,TRBV6-6,NA,TGTGCCAGCAGGGATACAGGGGGGTACGAGCAGTACTTC,CASRDTGGYEQYF
TRBJ2-6,TRBD1,TRBV28,NA,TGTGCCAGCAGTTTACAGGGGGCTGGGGCCAACGTCCTGACTTTC,CASSLQGAGANVLTF
TRBJ2-3,TRBD1,TRBV2,once,TGTGCCAGCAGGCCCCACAGGGGTACTACAGATACGCAGTATTTT,CASRPHRGTTDTQYF
TRBJ2-3,NA,TRBV11-3,once,TGTGCCAGCAGTCGTATTGGGGATACGCAGTATTTT,CASSRIGDTQYF
TRBJ1-2,TRBD1,TRBV5-6,NA,TGTGCCAGCAGCCCTGGACAGGGGGCCTGGTATGGCTACACCTTC,CASSPGQGAWYGYTF
TRBJ2-7,NA,TRBV5-4,NA,TGTGCCAGCAGCTTCAGGGGACGCTACGAGCAGTACTTC,CASSFRGRYEQYF
TRBJ2-5,NA,TRBV5-4,NA,TGTGCCAGCAGCTTGGGTCCAGAGACCCAGTACTTC,CASSLGPETQYF
TRBJ1-2,NA,TRBV10-3,NA,TGTGCCATCACCCCGGGGAGCAACTATGGCTACACCTTC,CAITPGSNYGYTF
TRBJ2-3,NA,TRBV29-1,NA,TGCAGCGTTCGGGGGCCCCTCGGACGTCTTACAGATACGCAGTATTTT,CSVRGPLGRLTDTQYF
TRBJ1-6,NA,TRBV30,NA,TGTGCCTGGAGTGATAATTCACCCCTCCACTTT,CAWSDNSPLHF
TRBJ1-4,NA,TRBV7-2,NA,TGTGCCAGCAGCTTATCGCCGAATCGGGATGAAAAACTGTTTTTT,CASSLSPNRDEKLFF
TRBJ2-1,NA,TRBV7-9,NA,TGTGCCAGCAGCCCCGGCGTGACCTACAATGAGCAGTTCTTC,CASSPGVTYNEQFF